Reported below is one T cell receptor beta chain. These data are taken from a study of cytomegalovirus exposure and HLA in healthy donors. Donors sampled were nominally healthy, though unrecorded immune exposures were likely. Germline CDR1 and CDR2: MDHEN and SYDVKM. The CDR3 is 13 amino acids. Deletions cut 10 bases from V and 0 bases from J, with 9 bases between. PCR was performed using 60 Vbeta and 13 Jbeta primers. Some clones are missing from TCRdb's copy, which holds only in-frame ones; the method was immunoSEQ multiplex PCR. The sample consists of about 190,000 clones, roughly 74% of them appearing once.

The chain links TRBV28 to TRBJ2-2; D ambiguous. The TCR sequence derives from a woman in her twenties or thirties in good health and CMV-seropositive. Source material: PBMCs. CDR3 bases: TGTGCCACCCCAGACACGAACACCGGGGAGCTGTTTTTT. It codes for CATPDTNTGELFF. The variable domain in full, with the rest retrieved from reference TRBV28 and TRBJ2-2, is DVKVTQSSRYLVKRTGEKVFLECVQDMDHENMFWYRQDPGLGLRLIYFSYDVKMKEKGDIPEGYSVSREKKERFSLILESASTNQTSMYLCATPDTNTGELFFGEGSRLTVL.